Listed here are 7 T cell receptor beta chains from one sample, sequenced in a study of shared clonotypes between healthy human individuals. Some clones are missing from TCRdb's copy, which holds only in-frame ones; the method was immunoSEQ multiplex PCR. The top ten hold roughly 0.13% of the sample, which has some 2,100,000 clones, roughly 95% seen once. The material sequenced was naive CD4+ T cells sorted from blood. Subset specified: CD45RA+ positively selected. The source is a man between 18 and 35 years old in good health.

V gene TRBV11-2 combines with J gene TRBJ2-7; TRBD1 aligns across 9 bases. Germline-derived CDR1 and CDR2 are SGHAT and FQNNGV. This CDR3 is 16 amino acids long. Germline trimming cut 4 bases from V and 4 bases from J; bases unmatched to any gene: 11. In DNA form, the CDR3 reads TGTGCCAGCAGCTCAATTTTGGGACAGGGATGGTACGAGCAGTACTTC. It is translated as CASSSILGQGWYEQYF. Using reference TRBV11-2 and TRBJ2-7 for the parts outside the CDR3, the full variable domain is EAGVAQSPRYKIIEKRQSVAFWCNPISGHATLYWYQQILGQGPKLLIQFQNNGVVDDSQLPKDRFSAERLKGVDSTLKIQPAKLEDSAVYLCASSSILGQGWYEQYFGPGTRLTVT.

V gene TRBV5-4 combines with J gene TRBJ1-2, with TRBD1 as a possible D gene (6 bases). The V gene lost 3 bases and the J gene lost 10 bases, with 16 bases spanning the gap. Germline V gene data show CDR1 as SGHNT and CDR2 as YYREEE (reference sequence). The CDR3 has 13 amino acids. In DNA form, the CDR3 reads TGTGCCAGCAGCTGGAGGACAGTTTCTAACTACACCTTC. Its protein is CASSWRTVSNYTF.

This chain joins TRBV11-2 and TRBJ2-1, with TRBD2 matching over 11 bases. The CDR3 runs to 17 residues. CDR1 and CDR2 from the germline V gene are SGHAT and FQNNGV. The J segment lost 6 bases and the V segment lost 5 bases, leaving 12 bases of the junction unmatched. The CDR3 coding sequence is TGTGCCAGCAGCCAATTCCCGGGACTAGCGGTCACCAATGAGCAGTTCTTC. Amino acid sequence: CASSQFPGLAVTNEQFF.

The CDR3 coding sequence is TGTGCCTGGAGCGTCCAGGGGGTTCTGACCGGGGAGCTGTTTTTT. Residues: CAWSVQGVLTGELFF. The gene calls are TRBV30 and TRBJ2-2; 7 bases align to TRBD1. This CDR3 has 15 amino acids. The J segment lost 5 bases and the V segment lost 3 bases, leaving 9 bases of the junction unmatched. Germline loops: CDR1 GTSNPN, CDR2 SVGIG (reference sequence). Using reference TRBV30 and TRBJ2-2 for the parts outside the CDR3, the full variable domain is SQTIHQWPATLVQPVGSPLSLECTVEGTSNPNLYWYRQAAGRGLQLLFYSVGIGQISSEVPQNLSASRPQDRQFILSSKKLLLSDSGFYLCAWSVQGVLTGELFFGEGSRLTVL.

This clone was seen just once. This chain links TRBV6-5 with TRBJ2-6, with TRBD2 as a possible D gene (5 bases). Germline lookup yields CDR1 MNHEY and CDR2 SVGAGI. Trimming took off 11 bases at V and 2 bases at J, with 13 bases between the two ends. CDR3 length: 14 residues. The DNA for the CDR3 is TGTGCCGCCAGAGCGAGGGCTGGGGCCAACGTCCTGACTTTC. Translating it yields CAARARAGANVLTF.

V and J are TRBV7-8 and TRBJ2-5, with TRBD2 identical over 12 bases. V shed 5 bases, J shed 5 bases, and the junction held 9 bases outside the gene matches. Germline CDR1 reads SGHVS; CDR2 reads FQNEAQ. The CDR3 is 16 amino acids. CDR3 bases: TGTGCCAGCAGCCTCCGGACTAGCGGGGCGAGGGAGACCCAGTACTTC. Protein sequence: CASSLRTSGARETQYF.

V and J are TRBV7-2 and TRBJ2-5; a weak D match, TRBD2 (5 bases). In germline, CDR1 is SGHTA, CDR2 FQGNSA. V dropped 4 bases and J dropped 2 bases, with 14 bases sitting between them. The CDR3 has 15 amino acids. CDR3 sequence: CASSYQTTIQETQYF. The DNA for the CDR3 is TGTGCCAGCAGCTACCAAACGACTATACAAGAGACCCAGTACTTC.